There are many counts of the clone carrying this T cell receptor beta chain. The sample belongs to a study of prognosis after radiotherapy for stage I lung cancer. The germline V gene has CDR1 DFQATT and CDR2 SNEGSKA (reference sequence). This CDR3 region has 15 residues. The V and J ends lost 3 bases and 5 bases, in that order; junction bases with no gene match: 8. Amplification of the TCR beta CDR3 (from genomic DNA) was done by two-round multiplex PCR. Gene-specific TRBV and TRBJ primers were used in PCR round one. In TCRdb, the multiplex PCR reads were re-called with MiXCR into one record per CDR3 protein. The sample carries some 17,000 distinct CDR3 sequences, around 40% recorded once.

The V gene is TRBV20-1, the J gene TRBJ1-5, with 9 positions matching TRBD1. This sequence was found in a donor of 50 years or more with non-small cell lung cancer. The specimen was PBMCs, collected before or after stereotactic body radiation therapy (not recorded which). The CDR3 is CSARETGGKDQPQHF. In DNA form, the CDR3 reads TGCAGTGCTAGGGAAACAGGGGGCAAGGATCAGCCCCAGCATTTT.